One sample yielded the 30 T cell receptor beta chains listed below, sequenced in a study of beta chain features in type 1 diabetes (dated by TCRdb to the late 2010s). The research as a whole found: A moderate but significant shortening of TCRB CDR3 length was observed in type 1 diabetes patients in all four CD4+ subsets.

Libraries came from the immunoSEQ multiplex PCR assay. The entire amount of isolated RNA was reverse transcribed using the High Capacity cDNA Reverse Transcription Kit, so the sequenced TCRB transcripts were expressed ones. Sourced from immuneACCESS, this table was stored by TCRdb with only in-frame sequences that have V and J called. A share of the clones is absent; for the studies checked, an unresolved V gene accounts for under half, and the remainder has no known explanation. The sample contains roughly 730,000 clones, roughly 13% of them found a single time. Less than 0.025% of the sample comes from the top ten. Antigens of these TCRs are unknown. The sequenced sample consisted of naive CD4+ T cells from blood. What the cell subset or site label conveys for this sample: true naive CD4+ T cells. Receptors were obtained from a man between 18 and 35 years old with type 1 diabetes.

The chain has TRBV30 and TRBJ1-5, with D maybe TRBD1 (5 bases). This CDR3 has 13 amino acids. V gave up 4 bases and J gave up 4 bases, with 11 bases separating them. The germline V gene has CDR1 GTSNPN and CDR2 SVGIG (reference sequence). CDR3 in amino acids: CAWNRGPNQPQHF. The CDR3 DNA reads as TGTGCCTGGAACCGGGGCCCTAATCAGCCCCAGCATTTT.

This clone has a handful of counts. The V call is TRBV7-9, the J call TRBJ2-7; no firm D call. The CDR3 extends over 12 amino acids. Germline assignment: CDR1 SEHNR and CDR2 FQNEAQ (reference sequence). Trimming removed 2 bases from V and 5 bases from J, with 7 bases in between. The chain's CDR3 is CASSLIRDEQYF. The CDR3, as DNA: TGTGCCAGCAGCTTAATTAGGGACGAGCAGTACTTC.

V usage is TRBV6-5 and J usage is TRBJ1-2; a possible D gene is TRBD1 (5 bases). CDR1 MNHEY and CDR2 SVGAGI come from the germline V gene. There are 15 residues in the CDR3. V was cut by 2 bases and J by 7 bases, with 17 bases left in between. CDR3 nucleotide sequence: TGTGCCAGCAGTTACCAAGTCGAGACGGGACGTGGCTACACCTTC. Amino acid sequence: CASSYQVETGRGYTF.

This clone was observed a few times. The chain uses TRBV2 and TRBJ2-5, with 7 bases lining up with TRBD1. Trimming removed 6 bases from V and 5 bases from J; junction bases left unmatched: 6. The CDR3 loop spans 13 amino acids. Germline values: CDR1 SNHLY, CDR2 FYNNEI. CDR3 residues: CASSLGQMETQYF. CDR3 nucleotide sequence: TGTGCCAGCAGCTTGGGACAGATGGAGACCCAGTACTTC.

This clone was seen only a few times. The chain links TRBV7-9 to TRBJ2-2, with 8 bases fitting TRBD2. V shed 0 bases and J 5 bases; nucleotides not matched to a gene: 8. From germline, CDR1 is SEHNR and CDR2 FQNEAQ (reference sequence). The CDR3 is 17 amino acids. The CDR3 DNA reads TGTGCCAGCAGCTTAGCTGACACCGGGACTAGTACCGGGGAGCTGTTTTTT. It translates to CASSLADTGTSTGELFF.

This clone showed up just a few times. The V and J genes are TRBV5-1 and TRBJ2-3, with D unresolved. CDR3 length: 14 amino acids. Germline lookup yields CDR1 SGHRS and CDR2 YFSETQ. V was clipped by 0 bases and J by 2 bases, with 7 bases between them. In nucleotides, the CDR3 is TGCGCCAGCAGCTTGGTCCCGTCCACAGATACGCAGTATTTT. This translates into CASSLVPSTDTQYF.

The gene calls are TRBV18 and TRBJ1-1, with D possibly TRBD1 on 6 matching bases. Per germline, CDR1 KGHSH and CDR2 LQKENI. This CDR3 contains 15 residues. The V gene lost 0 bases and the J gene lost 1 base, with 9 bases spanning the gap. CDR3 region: CASSPPAGANTEAFF. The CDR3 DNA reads TGTGCCAGCTCACCACCCGCGGGGGCGAACACTGAAGCTTTCTTT.

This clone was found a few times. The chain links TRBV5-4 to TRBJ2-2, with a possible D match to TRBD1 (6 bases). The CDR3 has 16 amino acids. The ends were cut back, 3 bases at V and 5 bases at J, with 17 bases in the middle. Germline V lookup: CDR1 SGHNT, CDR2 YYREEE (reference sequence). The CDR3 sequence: CASSSPNHRETGELFF. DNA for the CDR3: TGTGCCAGCAGCTCCCCTAATCACAGGGAAACCGGGGAGCTGTTTTTT.

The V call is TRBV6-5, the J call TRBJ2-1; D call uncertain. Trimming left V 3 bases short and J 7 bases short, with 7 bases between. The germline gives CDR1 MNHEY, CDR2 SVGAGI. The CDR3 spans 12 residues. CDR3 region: CASSYPGNEQFF. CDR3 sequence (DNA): TGTGCCAGCAGTTATCCCGGTAATGAGCAGTTCTTC.

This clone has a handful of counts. CDR3 sequence reads: CASSFLDISYEQYF. The CDR3 nucleotides read TGTGCCAGCAGTTTCCTGGACATTTCCTACGAGCAGTACTTC. V is TRBV28 and J is TRBJ2-7; tentative D call: TRBD1 (5 bases). Trimming shortened V by 3 bases and J by 1 base, and 10 bases separated the two germline ends. This CDR3 contains 14 residues. Germline V gene sequence: CDR1 MDHEN, CDR2 SYDVKM.

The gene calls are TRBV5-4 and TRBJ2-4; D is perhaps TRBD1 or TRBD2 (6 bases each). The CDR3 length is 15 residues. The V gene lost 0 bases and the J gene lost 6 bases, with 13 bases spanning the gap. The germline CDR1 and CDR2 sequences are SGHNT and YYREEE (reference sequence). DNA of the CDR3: TGTGCCAGCAGCTTGGAGGGGGGAAGTAGAAACATTCAGTACTTC. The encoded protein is CASSLEGGSRNIQYF.

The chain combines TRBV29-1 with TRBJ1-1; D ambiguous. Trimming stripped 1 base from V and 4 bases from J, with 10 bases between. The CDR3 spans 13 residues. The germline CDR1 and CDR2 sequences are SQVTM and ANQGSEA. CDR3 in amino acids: CSVEGIAGTEAFF. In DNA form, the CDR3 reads TGCAGCGTTGAAGGCATCGCGGGCACTGAAGCTTTCTTT. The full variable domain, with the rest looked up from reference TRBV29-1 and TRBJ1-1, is SAVISQKPSRDICQRGTSLTIQCQVDSQVTMMFWYRQQPGQSLTLIATANQGSEATYESGFVIDKFPISRPNLTFSTLTVSNMSPEDSSIYLCSVEGIAGTEAFFGQGTRLTVV.

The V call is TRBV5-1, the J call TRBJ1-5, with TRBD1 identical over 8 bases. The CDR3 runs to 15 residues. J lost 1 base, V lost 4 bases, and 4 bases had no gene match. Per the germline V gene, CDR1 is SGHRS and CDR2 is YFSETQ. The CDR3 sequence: CASSQTGESNQPQHF. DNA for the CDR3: TGCGCCAGCAGCCAGACAGGGGAGAGCAATCAGCCCCAGCATTTT.

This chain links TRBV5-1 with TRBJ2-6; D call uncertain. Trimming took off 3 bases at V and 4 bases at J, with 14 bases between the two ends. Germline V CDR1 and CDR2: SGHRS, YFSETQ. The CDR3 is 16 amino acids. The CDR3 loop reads CASSSPLSAGANVLTF. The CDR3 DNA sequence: TGCGCCAGCAGCTCCCCTCTGTCGGCGGGGGCCAACGTCCTGACTTTC. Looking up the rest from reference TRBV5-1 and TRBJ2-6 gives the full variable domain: KAGVTQTPRYLIKTRGQQVTLSCSPISGHRSVSWYQQTPGQGLQFLFEYFSETQRNKGNFPGRFSGRQFSNSRSEMNVSTLELGDSALYLCASSSPLSAGANVLTFGAGSRLTVL.

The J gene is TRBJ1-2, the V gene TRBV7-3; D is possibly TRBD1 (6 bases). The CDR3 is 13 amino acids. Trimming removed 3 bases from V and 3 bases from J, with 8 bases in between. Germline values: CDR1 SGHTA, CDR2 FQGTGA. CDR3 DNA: TGTGCCAGCAGCTTCAACAGGGACTATGGCTACACCTTC. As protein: CASSFNRDYGYTF.

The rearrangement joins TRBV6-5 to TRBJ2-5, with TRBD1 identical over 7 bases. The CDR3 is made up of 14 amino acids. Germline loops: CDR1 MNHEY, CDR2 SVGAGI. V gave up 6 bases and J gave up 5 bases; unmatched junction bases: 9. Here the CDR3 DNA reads TGTGCCAGCAGCTCACAGGGGACCCTGGAGACCCAGTACTTC. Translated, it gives CASSSQGTLETQYF.

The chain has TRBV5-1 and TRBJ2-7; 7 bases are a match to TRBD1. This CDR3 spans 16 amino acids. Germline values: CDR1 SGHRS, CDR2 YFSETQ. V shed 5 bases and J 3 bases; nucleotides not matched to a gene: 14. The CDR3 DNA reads TGCGCCAGCAGTTACCTGACCGGGACAGATGACTACGAGCAGTACTTC. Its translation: CASSYLTGTDDYEQYF. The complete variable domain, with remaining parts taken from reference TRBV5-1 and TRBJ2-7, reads KAGVTQTPRYLIKTRGQQVTLSCSPISGHRSVSWYQQTPGQGLQFLFEYFSETQRNKGNFPGRFSGRQFSNSRSEMNVSTLELGDSALYLCASSYLTGTDDYEQYFGPGTRLTVT.

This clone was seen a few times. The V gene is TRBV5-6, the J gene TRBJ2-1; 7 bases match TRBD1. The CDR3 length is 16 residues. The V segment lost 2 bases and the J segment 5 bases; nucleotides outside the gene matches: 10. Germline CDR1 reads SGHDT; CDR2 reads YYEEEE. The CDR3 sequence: CASSFRGLRSNNEQFF. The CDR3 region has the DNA TGTGCCAGCAGCTTTAGGGGGCTAAGATCTAACAATGAGCAGTTCTTC.

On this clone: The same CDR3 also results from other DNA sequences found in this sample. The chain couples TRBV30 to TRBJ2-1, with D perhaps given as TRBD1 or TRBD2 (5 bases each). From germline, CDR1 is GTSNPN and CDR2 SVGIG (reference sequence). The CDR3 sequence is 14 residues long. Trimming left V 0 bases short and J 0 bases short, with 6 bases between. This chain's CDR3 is CAWSVGVSYNEQFF. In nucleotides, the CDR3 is TGTGCCTGGAGTGTGGGGGTCTCCTACAATGAGCAGTTCTTC.

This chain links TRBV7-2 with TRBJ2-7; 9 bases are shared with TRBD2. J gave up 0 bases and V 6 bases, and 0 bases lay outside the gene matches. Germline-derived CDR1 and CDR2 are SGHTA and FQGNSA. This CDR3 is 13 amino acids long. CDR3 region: CASSSGSSYEQYF. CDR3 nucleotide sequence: TGTGCCAGCAGTAGCGGGAGCTCCTACGAGCAGTACTTC.

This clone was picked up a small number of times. CDR3 residues: CASRTPGGTGGDTQYF. The CDR3 DNA reads TGCGCCAGCAGGACCCCCGGTGGGACAGGGGGCGATACGCAGTATTTT. The chain recombines TRBV5-1 with TRBJ2-3; 12 nucleotides line up with TRBD1. V dropped 5 bases and J dropped 6; count of bases not matched to a gene: 10. CDR1 and CDR2 from the germline V gene are SGHRS and YFSETQ. The length of the CDR3 is 16 residues.

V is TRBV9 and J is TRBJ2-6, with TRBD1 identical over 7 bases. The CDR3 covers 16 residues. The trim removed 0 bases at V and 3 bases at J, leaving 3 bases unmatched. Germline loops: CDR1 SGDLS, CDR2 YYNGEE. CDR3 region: CASSVATGIGANVLTF. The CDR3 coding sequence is TGTGCCAGCAGCGTAGCGACAGGGATTGGGGCCAACGTCCTGACTTTC.

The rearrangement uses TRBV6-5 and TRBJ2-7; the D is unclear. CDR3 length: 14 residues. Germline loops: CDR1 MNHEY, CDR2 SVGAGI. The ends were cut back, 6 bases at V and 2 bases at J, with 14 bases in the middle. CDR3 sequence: CASRLAGTAYEQYF. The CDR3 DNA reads TGTGCCAGCAGACTGGCCGGCACAGCCTACGAGCAGTACTTC.

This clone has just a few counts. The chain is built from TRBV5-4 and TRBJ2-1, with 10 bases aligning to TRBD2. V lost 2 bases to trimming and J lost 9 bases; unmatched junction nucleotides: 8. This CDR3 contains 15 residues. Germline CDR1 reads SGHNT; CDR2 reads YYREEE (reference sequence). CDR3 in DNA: TGTGCCAGCAGCTTCCTAAGCGGGGGGGCCAGTGAGCAGTTCTTC. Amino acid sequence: CASSFLSGGASEQFF.

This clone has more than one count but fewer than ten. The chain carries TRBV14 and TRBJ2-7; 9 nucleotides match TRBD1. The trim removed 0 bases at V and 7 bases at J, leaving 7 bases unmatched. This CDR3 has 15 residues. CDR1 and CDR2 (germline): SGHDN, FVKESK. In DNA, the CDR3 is TGTGCCAGCAGCCAAGATCGGTACAGGGGGCGAGAGCAGTACTTC. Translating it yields CASSQDRYRGREQYF.

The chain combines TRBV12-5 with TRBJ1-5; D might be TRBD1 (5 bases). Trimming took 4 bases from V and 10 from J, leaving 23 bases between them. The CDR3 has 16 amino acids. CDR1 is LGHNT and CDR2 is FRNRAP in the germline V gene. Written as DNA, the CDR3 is TGTGCTAGTGGTTCGGGGGGACGGGGCCCCCTTGATCCCCAGCATTTT. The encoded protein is CASGSGGRGPLDPQHF.

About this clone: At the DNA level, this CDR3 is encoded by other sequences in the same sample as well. As DNA, the CDR3 is TGTGCCTGGAGTGTACTAGGGAGCAATCAGCCCCAGCATTTT. This codes for CAWSVLGSNQPQHF. This chain uses TRBV30 with TRBJ1-5, with no clear D. The V end was cut by 0 bases, the J end by 1 base, with 7 bases between. The CDR3 is 14 amino acids. Germline V gene sequence: CDR1 GTSNPN, CDR2 SVGIG (reference sequence).

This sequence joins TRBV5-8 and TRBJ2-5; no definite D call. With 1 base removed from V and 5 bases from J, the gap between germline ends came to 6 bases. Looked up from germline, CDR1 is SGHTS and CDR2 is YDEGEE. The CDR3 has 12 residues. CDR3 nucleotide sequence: TGTGCCAGCAGCTTGAGGGCGGAGACCCAGTACTTC. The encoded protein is CASSLRAETQYF.

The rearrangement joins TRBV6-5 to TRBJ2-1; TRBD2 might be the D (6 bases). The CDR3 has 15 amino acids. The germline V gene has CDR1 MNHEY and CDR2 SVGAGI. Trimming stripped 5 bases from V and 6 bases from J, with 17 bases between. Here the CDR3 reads CASSPRGSFANEQFF. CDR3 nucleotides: TGTGCCAGCAGTCCCCGGGGGAGCTTTGCCAATGAGCAGTTCTTC.

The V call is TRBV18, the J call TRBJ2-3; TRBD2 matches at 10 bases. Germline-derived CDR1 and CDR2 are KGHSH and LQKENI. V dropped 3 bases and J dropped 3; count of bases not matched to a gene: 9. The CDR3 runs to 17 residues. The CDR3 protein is CASSPRALAGETDTQYF. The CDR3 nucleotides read TGTGCCAGCTCACCGAGGGCGCTAGCGGGGGAGACAGATACGCAGTATTTT.